The 17 T cell receptor beta chains presented below share a single source sample, sequenced in a study of blood T cell repertoires in COVID-19. TCRdb's table, derived via immunoSEQ multiplex PCR, lists solely in-frame clones and lacks some. The sample carries some 400,000 clones, around 87% recorded once. Sequencing was performed on peripheral blood. Every receptor here comes from a man younger than 35 with active or convalescent COVID-19.

This clone was observed once. The CDR3 is CASSLAKAGGYNEQFF. The CDR3, as DNA: TGTGCCAGCAGCTTAGCCAAGGCGGGGGGCTACAATGAGCAGTTCTTC. This chain joins TRBV7-7 and TRBJ2-1, with TRBD2 matching over 8 bases. The CDR3 is 16 residues long. CDR1 SSHAT and CDR2 FNYEAQ come from the germline V gene (reference sequence). The ends lost 0 bases at V and 3 bases at J; junction bases unmatched: 4.

The J gene is TRBJ1-2, the V gene TRBV5-4, with D unclear. Germline CDR1 and CDR2: SGHNT and YYREEE (reference sequence). This CDR3 comprises 15 residues. The germline V and J ends were trimmed by 0 bases and 0 bases, with 9 bases remaining between them. The CDR3 spells CASSLVTSSNYGYTF. CDR3 coding DNA: TGTGCCAGCAGCTTGGTTACCAGTTCTAACTATGGCTACACCTTC.

This chain uses TRBV18 with TRBJ1-2, with D hard to call. V shed 0 bases and J shed 7 bases, with 12 bases lying between them. This CDR3 region has 14 residues. Germline values: CDR1 KGHSH, CDR2 LQKENI. The CDR3 here is CASSPPSSRGGYTF. CDR3 bases: TGTGCCAGCTCACCACCGAGTAGTCGGGGTGGCTACACCTTC.

V is TRBV28 and J is TRBJ1-1; D is uncertain. The CDR3 spans 11 residues. V was clipped by 10 bases and J by 1 base, with 7 bases between them. CDR1 and CDR2 (germline): MDHEN, SYDVKM. The CDR3 region has the DNA TGTGCCATCACTTCGAACACTGAAGCTTTCTTT. Amino acids: CAITSNTEAFF.

The chain joins TRBV6-5 to TRBJ1-1; D might be TRBD1 (5 bases). CDR3 length: 13 residues. Germline CDR1 and CDR2: MNHEY and SVGAGI. The V and J ends lost 2 bases and 4 bases respectively, with 8 bases between them. CDR3 DNA sequence: TGTGCCAGCAGTTACGGGGGAGGCACTGAAGCTTTCTTT. It is translated as CASSYGGGTEAFF.

Details on this clone: A far bigger clonotype differs at one base, so this is likely a read error. The J gene is TRBJ2-6, the V gene TRBV28, with D hard to call. The germline CDR1 and CDR2 sequences are MDHEN and SYDVKM. This CDR3 comprises 14 residues. Deletions cut 4 bases from V and 0 bases from J, with 4 bases between. CDR3 amino acids: CASSYSSGANVLTF. The CDR3 nucleotides are TGTGCCAGCAGTTACAGCTCTGGGGCCAACGTCCTGACTTTC.

Here the CDR3 DNA reads TGTGCCAGCAGTTTATCCTACTACGAGCAGTACTTC. It specifies CASSLSYYEQYF. The chain has TRBV28 and TRBJ2-7, with D unclear. The CDR3 has 12 residues. The V gene's germline CDR1 is MDHEN and CDR2 SYDVKM. Trimming took 1 base from V and 3 from J, leaving 4 bases between them.

V and J are TRBV19 and TRBJ1-5; perhaps TRBD1 as D (6 bases). The ends were cut back, 6 bases at V and 7 bases at J, with 13 bases in the middle. Germline CDR1 is LNHDA and CDR2 is SQIVND (reference sequence). The CDR3 totals 13 residues. CDR3 amino acids: CASRLQGGQPQHF. In DNA form, the CDR3 reads TGTGCCAGTAGATTACAGGGAGGGCAGCCCCAGCATTTT.

This sequence joins TRBV4-1 and TRBJ1-1; tentatively, D is TRBD1 (6 bases). Germline CDR1 is MGHRA and CDR2 is YSYEKL. Trimming shortened V by 5 bases and J by 2 bases, and 9 bases separated the two germline ends. The CDR3 loop spans 13 amino acids. In DNA, the CDR3 is TGCGCCAGCAGCGCAGGGGCAAACACTGAAGCTTTCTTT. Protein: CASSAGANTEAFF.

The genes are TRBV7-6 and TRBJ2-7; 10 positions match TRBD1. The CDR3 has 18 residues. The V gene's germline CDR1 is SGHVS and CDR2 FNYEAQ. Trimming took 1 base from V and 2 from J; bases not matched to a gene: 11. Here the CDR3 reads CASSLVHRGTGEAYEQYF. In DNA form, the CDR3 reads TGTGCCAGCAGCTTAGTCCACCGAGGGACAGGGGAGGCCTACGAGCAGTACTTC.

This clone occurred a few times. The chain joins TRBV7-3 to TRBJ1-1; a weak D match, TRBD1 (6 bases). Trimming removed 5 bases from V and 8 bases from J, with 15 bases in between. The CDR3 extends over 13 amino acids. Germline CDR1 and CDR2: SGHTA and FQGTGA. CDR3 coding DNA: TGTGCCAGCAGCAAACAGGGAAGGGCCGAAGCTTTCTTT. Protein product: CASSKQGRAEAFF.

J is TRBJ1-2 and V is TRBV27, with TRBD1 matching over 9 bases. Germline assignment: CDR1 MNHEY and CDR2 SMNVEV (reference sequence). This CDR3 is 12 amino acids long. V was clipped by 5 bases and J by 6 bases; unmatched bases: 1. CDR3 DNA sequence: TGTGCCAGCAGTCGGACAGGGGATGGCTACACCTTC. Residues: CASSRTGDGYTF.

This chain connects TRBV7-9 to TRBJ1-2, with 9 bases matching TRBD1. V lost 5 bases to trimming and J lost 6 bases; unmatched junction nucleotides: 13. CDR3 length: 16 residues. Germline-derived CDR1 and CDR2 are SEHNR and FQNEAQ (reference sequence). The CDR3 DNA is TGTGCCAGCAGCCTACTATACTACCGGACAGGGGATGGCTACACCTTC. Protein sequence: CASSLLYYRTGDGYTF.

This rearrangement joins TRBV11-2 to TRBJ2-5, with D unresolved. Between the trimmed V and J ends, which lost 1 base and 4 bases, there was a span of 10 bases. Per germline, CDR1 SGHAT and CDR2 FQNNGV. This CDR3 has 14 amino acids. This CDR3 reads CASSLGHATETQYF. The CDR3 DNA is TGTGCCAGCAGCTTAGGACATGCTACAGAGACCCAGTACTTC.

The genes are TRBV5-1 and TRBJ2-1; no definite D call. This CDR3 contains 15 residues. Trimming took 1 base from V and 0 from J, leaving 8 bases between them. Germline-derived CDR1 and CDR2 are SGHRS and YFSETQ. The CDR3 sequence is CASSLTKNSYNEQFF. The DNA of the CDR3 is TGCGCCAGCAGCTTGACAAAAAACTCCTACAATGAGCAGTTCTTC.

The chain recombines TRBV28 with TRBJ2-7; the D gene is possibly TRBD1 (6 bases). Germline V gene sequence: CDR1 MDHEN, CDR2 SYDVKM. This CDR3 contains 14 residues. V was pared by 6 bases and J by 0 bases, with 12 bases between. Here the CDR3 DNA reads TGTGCCAGCAGGGGGGCACCCCCCTCCTACGAGCAGTACTTC. This translates into CASRGAPPSYEQYF.

The chain uses TRBV14 and TRBJ1-6, with unresolved D. V shed 1 base and J shed 4 bases, with 11 bases lying between them. Germline CDR1 is SGHDN and CDR2 is FVKESK. The CDR3 loop spans 16 amino acids. In nucleotides, the CDR3 is TGTGCCAGCAGCCAAGTGTCCAACTCGTATAATTCACCCCTCCACTTT. It encodes CASSQVSNSYNSPLHF. Full variable domain (outside the CDR3, taken from reference TRBV14 and TRBJ1-6): EAGVTQFPSHSVIEKGQTVTLRCDPISGHDNLYWYRRVMGKEIKFLLHFVKESKQDESGMPNNRFLAERTGGTYSTLKVQPAELEDSGVYFCASSQVSNSYNSPLHFGNGTRLTVT.